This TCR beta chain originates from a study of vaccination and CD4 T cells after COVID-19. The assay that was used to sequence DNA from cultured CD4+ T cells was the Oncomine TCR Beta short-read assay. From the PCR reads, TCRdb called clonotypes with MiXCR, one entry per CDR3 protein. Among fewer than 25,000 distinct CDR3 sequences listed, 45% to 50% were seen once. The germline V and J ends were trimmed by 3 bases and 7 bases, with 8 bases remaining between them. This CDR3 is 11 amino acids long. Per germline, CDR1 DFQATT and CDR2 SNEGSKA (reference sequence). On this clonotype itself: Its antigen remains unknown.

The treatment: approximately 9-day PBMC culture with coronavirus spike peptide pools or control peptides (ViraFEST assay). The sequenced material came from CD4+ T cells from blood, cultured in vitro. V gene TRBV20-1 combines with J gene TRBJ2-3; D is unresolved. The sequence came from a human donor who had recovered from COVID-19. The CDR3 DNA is TGCAGTGCTAGGCCGCGGAATACGCAGTATTTT. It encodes CSARPRNTQYF.